This T cell receptor (beta chain) stems from a study of PD-1 blockade in classical Hodgkin lymphoma. Study-wide results and limits: Reported baseline diversity: healthy donors highest, relapsed/refractory patients lowest.

The time point was: newly diagnosed, previously untreated cHL patient sample. The CD4+ T cells used were purified from thawed PBMCs through magnetic negative selection. As a comparison, the study used PBMCs from newly diagnosed, untreated classical Hodgkin lymphoma. Trimming left V 1 base short and J 4 bases short, with 16 bases between. CDR3 size: 16 residues. The germline gives CDR1 SNHLY, CDR2 FYNNEI. This clone was recorded only once. No antigen is known for it. Sequencing was performed with immunoSEQ multiplex PCR; in TCRdb, only in-frame clones are kept and a portion is missing. The top ten hold over 0.35% of the sample, which has approximately 23,000 clones, approximately 91% seen once.

The sequenced material came from CD4+ T cells from blood. The source of this sequence is a human donor with classical Hodgkin lymphoma. The rearrangement links TRBV2 to TRBJ1-2; TRBD1 might be the D (5 bases). DNA for the CDR3: TGTGCCAGCAGTGAAGACTGGGCTTCGGGGGGCTATGGCTACACCTTC. This encodes CASSEDWASGGYGYTF.